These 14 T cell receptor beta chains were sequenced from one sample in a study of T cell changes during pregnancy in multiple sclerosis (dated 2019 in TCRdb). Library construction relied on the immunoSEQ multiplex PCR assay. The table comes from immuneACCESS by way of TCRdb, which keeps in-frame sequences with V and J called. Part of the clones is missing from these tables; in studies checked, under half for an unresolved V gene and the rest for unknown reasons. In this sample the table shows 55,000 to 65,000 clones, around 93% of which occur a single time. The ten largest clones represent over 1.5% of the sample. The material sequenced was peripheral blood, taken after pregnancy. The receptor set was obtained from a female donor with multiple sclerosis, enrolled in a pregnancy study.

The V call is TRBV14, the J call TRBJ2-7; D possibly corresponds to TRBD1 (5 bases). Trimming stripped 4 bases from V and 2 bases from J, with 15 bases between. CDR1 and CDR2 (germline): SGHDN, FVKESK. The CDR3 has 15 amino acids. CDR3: CASSPQGYGPYEQYF. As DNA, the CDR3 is TGTGCCAGCAGCCCTCAGGGATACGGCCCCTACGAGCAGTACTTC.

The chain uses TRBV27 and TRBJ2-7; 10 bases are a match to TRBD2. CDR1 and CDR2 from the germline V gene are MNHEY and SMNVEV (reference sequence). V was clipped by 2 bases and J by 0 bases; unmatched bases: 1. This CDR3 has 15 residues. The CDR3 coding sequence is TGTGCCAGCAGTTTAACTAGCGGGAACTCCTACGAGCAGTACTTC. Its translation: CASSLTSGNSYEQYF.

CDR3 sequence reads: CSAPILLAGVTFTDTQYF. CDR3 bases: TGCAGCGCCCCTATCCTACTAGCGGGAGTAACTTTTACAGATACGCAGTATTTT. This chain uses TRBV29-1 with TRBJ2-3; 11 bases are a match to TRBD2. The CDR3 has 18 amino acids. The germline V gene has CDR1 SQVTM and CDR2 ANQGSEA. V lost 7 bases, J lost 3 bases, and 18 bases stayed unmatched.

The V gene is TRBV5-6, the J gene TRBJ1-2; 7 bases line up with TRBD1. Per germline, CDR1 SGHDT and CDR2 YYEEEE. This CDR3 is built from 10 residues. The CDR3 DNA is TGTGCAAGACTAGACAGGGTCGAGACCTTC. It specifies CARLDRVETF.

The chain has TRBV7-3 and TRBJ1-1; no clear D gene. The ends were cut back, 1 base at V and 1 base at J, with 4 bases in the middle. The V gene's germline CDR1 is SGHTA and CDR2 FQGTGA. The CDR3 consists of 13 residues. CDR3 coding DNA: TGTGCCAGCAGCTTAAACAGGAACACTGAAGCTTTCTTT. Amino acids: CASSLNRNTEAFF.

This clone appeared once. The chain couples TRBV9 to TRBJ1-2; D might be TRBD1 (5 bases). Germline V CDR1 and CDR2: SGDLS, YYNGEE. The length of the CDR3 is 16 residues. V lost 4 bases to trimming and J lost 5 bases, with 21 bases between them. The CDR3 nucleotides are TGTGCCAGCAGCTACATTTCCGGGACTTCCCTTTATGGCTACACCTTC. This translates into CASSYISGTSLYGYTF.

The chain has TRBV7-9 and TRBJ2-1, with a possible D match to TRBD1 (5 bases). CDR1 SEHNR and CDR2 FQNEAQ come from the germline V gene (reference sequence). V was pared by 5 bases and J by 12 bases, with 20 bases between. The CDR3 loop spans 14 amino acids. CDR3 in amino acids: CASSQPSRGWVQFF. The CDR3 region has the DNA TGTGCCAGCAGCCAGCCGTCTAGGGGCTGGGTGCAGTTCTTC.

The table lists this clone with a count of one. DNA for the CDR3: TGTGCCAGCAGCGCAATCCTACGGGAGACCCAGTACTTC. Translating it yields CASSAILRETQYF. The chain has TRBV27 and TRBJ2-5, with D uncertain. CDR1 is MNHEY and CDR2 is SMNVEV in the germline V gene (reference sequence). V dropped 6 bases and J dropped 5 bases, with 13 bases sitting between them. There are 13 residues in the CDR3.

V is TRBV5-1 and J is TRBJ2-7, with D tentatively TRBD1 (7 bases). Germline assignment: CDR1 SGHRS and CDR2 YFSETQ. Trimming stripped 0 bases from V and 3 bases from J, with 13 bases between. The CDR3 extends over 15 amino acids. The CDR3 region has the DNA TGCGCCAGCAGCTTGGGGGGGCAGGGGGGCTACGAGCAGTACTTC. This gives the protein CASSLGGQGGYEQYF.

CDR3 bases: TGTGCCAGCAGCTTCCGGGACAGGGATAATTCACCCCTCCACTTT. Its translation: CASSFRDRDNSPLHF. The chain recombines TRBV5-6 with TRBJ1-6, with 9 bases aligning to TRBD1. The CDR3 consists of 15 residues. The V and J ends lost 2 bases and 5 bases, in that order; junction bases with no gene match: 2. Germline V CDR1 and CDR2: SGHDT, YYEEEE.

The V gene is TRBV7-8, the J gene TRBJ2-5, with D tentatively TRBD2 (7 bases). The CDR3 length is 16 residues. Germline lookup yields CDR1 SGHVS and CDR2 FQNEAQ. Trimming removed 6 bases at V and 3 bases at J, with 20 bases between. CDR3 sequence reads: CASRPGAVGGEETQYF. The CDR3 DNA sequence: TGTGCCAGCAGACCAGGGGCGGTGGGGGGGGAAGAGACCCAGTACTTC.

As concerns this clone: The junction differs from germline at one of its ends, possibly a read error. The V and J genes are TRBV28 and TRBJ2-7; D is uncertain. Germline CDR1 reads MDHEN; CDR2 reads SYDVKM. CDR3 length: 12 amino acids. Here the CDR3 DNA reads TGTGCCAGCAGTTCCGTAATGGTCGAGAGACTTTTC. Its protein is CASSSVMVERLF.

CDR3 amino acids: CASSQGLAPPSLYEQYF. In DNA, the CDR3 is TGCGCCAGCAGCCAAGGGCTAGCACCGCCCTCCCTCTACGAGCAGTACTTC. The rearrangement uses TRBV4-3 and TRBJ2-7, with D maybe TRBD2 (5 bases). The V gene lost 1 base and the J gene lost 3 bases, with 19 bases spanning the gap. CDR1 and CDR2 from the germline V gene are LGHNA and YSLEER. The CDR3 loop spans 17 amino acids.

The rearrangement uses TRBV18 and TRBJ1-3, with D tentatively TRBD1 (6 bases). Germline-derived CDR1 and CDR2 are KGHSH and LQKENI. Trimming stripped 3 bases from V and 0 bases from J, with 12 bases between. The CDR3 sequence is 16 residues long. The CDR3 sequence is CASSPLETGSGNTIYF. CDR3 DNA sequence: TGTGCCAGCTCACCCCTTGAGACAGGCTCTGGAAACACCATATATTTT. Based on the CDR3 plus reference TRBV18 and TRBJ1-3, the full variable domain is NAGVMQNPRHLVRRRGQEARLRCSPMKGHSHVYWYRQLPEEGLKFMVYLQKENIIDESGMPKERFSAEFPKEGPSILRIQQVVRGDSAAYFCASSPLETGSGNTIYFGEGSWLTVV.